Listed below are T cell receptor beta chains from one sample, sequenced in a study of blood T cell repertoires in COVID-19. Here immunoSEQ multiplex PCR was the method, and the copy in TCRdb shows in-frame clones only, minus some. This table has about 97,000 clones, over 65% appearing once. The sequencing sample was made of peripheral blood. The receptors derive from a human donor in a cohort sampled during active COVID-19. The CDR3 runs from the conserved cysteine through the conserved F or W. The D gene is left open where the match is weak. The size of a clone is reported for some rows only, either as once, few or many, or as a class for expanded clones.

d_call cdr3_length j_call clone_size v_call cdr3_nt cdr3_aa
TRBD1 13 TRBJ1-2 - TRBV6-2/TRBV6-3 TGTGCCAGCAGCCTGGGACAGTTCTATGGCTACACCTTC CASSLGQFYGYTF
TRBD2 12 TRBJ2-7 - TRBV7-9 TGTGCCAGCAGCGCGGGGGGGTACGAGCAGTACTTC CASSAGGYEQYF
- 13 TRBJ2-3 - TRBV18 TGTGCCAGCTCACCGGGCAGAACAGATACGCAGTATTTT CASSPGRTDTQYF
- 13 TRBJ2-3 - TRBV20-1 TGCAGTGCTAGTGACAGGCCCTCAGATACGCAGTATTTT CSASDRPSDTQYF
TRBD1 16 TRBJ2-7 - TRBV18 TGTGCCAGCTCACCACTGGGGGGACAGGGGGCAAACGAGCAGTACTTC CASSPLGGQGANEQYF
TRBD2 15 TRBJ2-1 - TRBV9 TGTGCCAGCAGCGCTATAGCGGGGACTGGCAATGAGCAGTTCTTC CASSAIAGTGNEQFF
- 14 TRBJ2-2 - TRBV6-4 TGTGCCAGCAGACCGACTGGCTACACCGGGGAGCTGTTTTTT CASRPTGYTGELFF
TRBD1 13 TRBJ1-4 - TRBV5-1 TGCGCCAGCAGCCTACAGGGGAATGAAAAACTGTTTTTT CASSLQGNEKLFF
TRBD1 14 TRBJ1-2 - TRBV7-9 TGTGCCAGCAGCCCCGGGACAGCAAACTATGGCTACACCTTC CASSPGTANYGYTF
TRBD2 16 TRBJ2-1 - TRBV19 TGTGCCAGTAGTATACGGACTAGCGGCTTCTACAATGAGCAGTTCTTC CASSIRTSGFYNEQFF
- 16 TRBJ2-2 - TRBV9 TGTGCCAGCAGCGTAGCACCCGGACAGAACACCGGGGAGCTGTTTTTT CASSVAPGQNTGELFF
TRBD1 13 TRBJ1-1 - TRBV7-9 TGTGCCAGCAGCCAAGACAGGGCCACTGAAGCTTTCTTT CASSQDRATEAFF
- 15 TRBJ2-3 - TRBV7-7 TGTGCTAGCAGCTCGGGGGGCCATGGCACAGATACGCAGTATTTT CASSSGGHGTDTQYF
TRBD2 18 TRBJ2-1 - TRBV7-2 TGTGCCAGCAGCTTTGAAGGGTGGCGGGGGGCGGTTGAGAATGAGCAGTTCTTC CASSFEGWRGAVENEQFF
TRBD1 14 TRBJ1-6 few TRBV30 TGTGCCTGGAGTGACAGGGGAAAAGGGTCACCCCTCCACTTT CAWSDRGKGSPLHF
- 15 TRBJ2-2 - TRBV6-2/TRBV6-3 TGTGCCAGCAGTTCTAGCGTCAGAGACACCGGGGAGCTGTTTTTT CASSSSVRDTGELFF
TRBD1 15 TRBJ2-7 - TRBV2 TGTGCCAGCACCCGGACAGGGCTTCTTGTTTACGAGCAGTACTTC CASTRTGLLVYEQYF
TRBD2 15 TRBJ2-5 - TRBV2 TGTGCCAGCAGTTTGGGGGGGGCCGGCGGGGGGCCCCAGTACTTC CASSLGGAGGGPQYF
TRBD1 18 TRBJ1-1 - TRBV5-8 TGTGCCAGCCCCCATTTGGGACAGGGGACTATTATGAACACTGAAGCTTTCTTT CASPHLGQGTIMNTEAFF
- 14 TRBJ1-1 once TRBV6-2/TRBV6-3 TGTGCCAGCAGTCCGCTACAGTTTAACACTGAAGCTTTCTTT CASSPLQFNTEAFF
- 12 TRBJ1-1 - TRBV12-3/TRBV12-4 TGTGCCAGCAGTTTCTTCAGGGCTGAAGCTTTCTTT CASSFFRAEAFF
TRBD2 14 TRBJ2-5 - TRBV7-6 TGTGCCAGCAGCCTAGCGGGGGGGGAAGAGACCCAGTACTTC CASSLAGGEETQYF
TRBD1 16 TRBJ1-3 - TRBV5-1 TGCGCCAGCAGCTTGAGCCCAGGGGGCTCTGGAAACACCATATATTTT CASSLSPGGSGNTIYF
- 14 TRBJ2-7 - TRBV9 TGTGCCAGCAGCGCGGGGAACTACCTCGGCGAGCAGTACTTC CASSAGNYLGEQYF
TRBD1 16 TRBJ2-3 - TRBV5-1 TGCGCCAGCAGCTTAACCGGGACAGGGGGCGCAGATACGCAGTATTTT CASSLTGTGGADTQYF
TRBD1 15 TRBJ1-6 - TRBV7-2 TGTGCCAGCAGCTCAAGGACAGGGAATAATTCACCCCTCCACTTT CASSSRTGNNSPLHF
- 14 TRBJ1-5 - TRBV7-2 TGTGCCAGCAGCGTCCAGGAGGGTTATCAGCCCCAGCATTTT CASSVQEGYQPQHF
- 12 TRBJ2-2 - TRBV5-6 TGTGCCAGCAGCCTAGTGTCCGGGGAGCTGTTTTTT CASSLVSGELFF
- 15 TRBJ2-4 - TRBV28 TGTGCCAGCACCCAGGGAGGTGGCGGCAAAAACATTCAGTACTTC CASTQGGGGKNIQYF
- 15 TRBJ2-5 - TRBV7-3 TGTGCCAGCAGCTTACAGGGTTCTCTCAGCGAGACCCAGTACTTC CASSLQGSLSETQYF
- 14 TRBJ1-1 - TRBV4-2 TGTGCCAGCAGTCAAGCGGGGGGGAGCACTGAAGCTTTCTTT CASSQAGGSTEAFF
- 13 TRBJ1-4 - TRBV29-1 TGCAGCGTCCCGGGGGGGGCGGATGAAAAACTGTTTTTT CSVPGGADEKLFF
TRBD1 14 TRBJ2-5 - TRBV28 TGTGCCAGCAGTTTAGAACAGGGGTGGGAGACCCAGTACTTC CASSLEQGWETQYF
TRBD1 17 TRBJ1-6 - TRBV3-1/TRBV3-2 TGTGCCAGCAGCCAAGACCGGAGGGGGCGAGCTGTCTCACCCCTCCACTTT CASSQDRRGRAVSPLHF
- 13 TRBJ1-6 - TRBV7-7 TGTGCCAGCAGCTCGAACAGGGATTCACCCCTCCACTTT CASSSNRDSPLHF
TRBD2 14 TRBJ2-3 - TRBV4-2 TGTGCCAGCAGCCAAGGCGGGGGGGCAGATACGCAGTATTTT CASSQGGGADTQYF
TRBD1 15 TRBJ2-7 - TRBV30 TGTGCCTGGAGTGTAACAGGGGGAACAACCTACGAGCAGTACTTC CAWSVTGGTTYEQYF
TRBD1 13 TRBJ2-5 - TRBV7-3 TGTGCCAGCAGCGGGGGACAGCAAGAGACCCAGTACTTC CASSGGQQETQYF
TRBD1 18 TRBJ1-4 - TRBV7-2 TGTGCCAGCAGCTTACATTGGTCCGGGACAGCAACTAATGAAAAACTGTTTTTT CASSLHWSGTATNEKLFF
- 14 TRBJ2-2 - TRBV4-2 TGTGCCAGCAGCCTAGCGGCGAACACCGGGGAGCTGTTTTTT CASSLAANTGELFF
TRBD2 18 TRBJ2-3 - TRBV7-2 TGTGCCAGCAGCTACGATGGGGCTAGCGGGGTTTACACAGATACGCAGTATTTT CASSYDGASGVYTDTQYF
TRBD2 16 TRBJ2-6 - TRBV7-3 TGTGCCAGCAGCTTACGGGGGGGGGCTGGGGCCAACGTCCTGACTTTC CASSLRGGAGANVLTF